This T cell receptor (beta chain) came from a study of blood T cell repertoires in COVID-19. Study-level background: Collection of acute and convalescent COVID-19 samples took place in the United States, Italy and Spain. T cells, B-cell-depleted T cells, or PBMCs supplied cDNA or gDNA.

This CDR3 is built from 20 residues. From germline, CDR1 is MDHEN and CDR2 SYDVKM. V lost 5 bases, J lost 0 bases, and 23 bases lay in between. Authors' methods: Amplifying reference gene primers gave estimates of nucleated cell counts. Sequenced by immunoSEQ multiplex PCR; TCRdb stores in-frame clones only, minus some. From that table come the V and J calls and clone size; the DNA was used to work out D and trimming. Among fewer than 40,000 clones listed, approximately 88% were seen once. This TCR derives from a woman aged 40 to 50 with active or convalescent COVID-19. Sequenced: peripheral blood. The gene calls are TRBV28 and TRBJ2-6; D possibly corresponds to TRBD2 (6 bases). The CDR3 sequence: CASSPRWRDERSSGANVLTF. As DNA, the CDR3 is TGTGCCAGCAGTCCCAGGTGGCGGGACGAACGAAGCTCTGGGGCCAACGTCCTGACTTTC. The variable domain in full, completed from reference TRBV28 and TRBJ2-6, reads DVKVTQSSRYLVKRTGEKVFLECVQDMDHENMFWYRQDPGLGLRLIYFSYDVKMKEKGDIPEGYSVSREKKERFSLILESASTNQTSMYLCASSPRWRDERSSGANVLTFGAGSRLTVL.